This is a list of T cell receptor beta chains from one sample in a study of T cells in Graves' hyperthyroidism and ophthalmopathy. From the multiplex PCR reads, TCRdb called clonotypes with MiXCR, one entry per CDR3 protein. Of approximately 330,000 distinct CDR3 sequences in the sample, around 15% were seen once. The material sequenced was blood. These TCRs come from a woman in her forties with Graves' ophthalmopathy. CDR3s include the opening cysteine and the closing phenylalanine or tryptophan. D genes are given only for firm matches. Expanded clones are given a class, and other clones once, few, many or no size at all.

TRBV20-1	TRBD1	few	TRBJ2-2	TGCAGTGCTAGAGTAGTGGACAGGGAAATCACCGGGGAGCTGTTTTTT	CSARVVDREITGELFF
TRBV20-1	TRBD1	many	TRBJ1-5	TGCAGTGCTATTCCAGGGGGCTTCAATCAGCCCCAGCATTTT	CSAIPGGFNQPQHF
TRBV19	NA	NA	TRBJ2-3	TGTGCCAGTAGTATTAACCCTTACACAGATACGCAGTATTTT	CASSINPYTDTQYF
TRBV27	NA	many	TRBJ1-5	TGTGCCAGCAGTTTATCGACCGCTGCCGATCAGCCCCAGCATTTT	CASSLSTAADQPQHF
TRBV7-9	NA	NA	TRBJ1-6	TGTACCAGCAGCTTAGAGGGGGATAATTCACCCCTCCACTTT	CTSSLEGDNSPLHF
TRBV24-1	TRBD1	many	TRBJ2-7	TGTGCCACCAGTGATGGACAGGGTGTAGGATACGAGCAGTACTTC	CATSDGQGVGYEQYF
TRBV15	TRBD2	many	TRBJ2-1	TGTGCCACCAATACACGGGAGGGGATCTACAATGAGCAGTTCTTC	CATNTREGIYNEQFF
TRBV7-9	NA	NA	TRBJ2-3	TGTGCCAGCAGTAAAATAGAGGGGCGGGGAGATACGCAGTATTTT	CASSKIEGRGDTQYF
TRBV5-1	TRBD2	many	TRBJ2-1	TGCGCCAGCAGCGAGCAGGCGGGGGGCCCAGCGAATGAGCAGTTCTTC	CASSEQAGGPANEQFF
TRBV12-3/TRBV12-4	TRBD2	many	TRBJ2-3	TGTGCCAGCAGTCCTAGCGGCGGTTCTCCTACGCAGTATTTT	CASSPSGGSPTQYF
TRBV7-9	NA	NA	TRBJ2-7	TGTGCCAGCAGAGCTCCCCGCGGACGGCTCGGGGACTACGAGCAGTACTTC	CASRAPRGRLGDYEQYF
TRBV12-5	TRBD1	many	TRBJ2-1	TGTGCTAGTGGTCTTTTCAGGGGGTCCTACAATGAGCAGTTCTTC	CASGLFRGSYNEQFF
TRBV27	NA	few	TRBJ2-2	TGTGCCAGCAGTCTCGAAGGGGTGGGTCCGGTCCGCACCGGGGAGCTGTTTTTT	CASSLEGVGPVRTGELFF
TRBV19	NA	many	TRBJ1-5	TGTGCCAGTAGTATAGCACGGGCCTTCAATAGCAATCAGCCCCAGCATTTT	CASSIARAFNSNQPQHF
TRBV5-8	NA	NA	TRBJ1-5	TGTGCCAGCAGCTTAGTTGGGTCGATCCAGCCCCAGCATTTT	CASSLVGSIQPQHF
TRBV5-4	NA	NA	TRBJ2-2	TGTGCCAGCAGCCAACAGGGTCCCGGGGAGCTGTTTTTT	CASSQQGPGELFF
TRBV20-1	NA	few	TRBJ2-7	TGCAGTGCTAGAGATCATGGGCGTAACGGTTGGATCAGGGAGCAGTACTTC	CSARDHGRNGWIREQYF
TRBV5-1	NA	many	TRBJ1-1	TGCGCCAGCAGCATTGACATGAACACTGAAGCTTTCTTT	CASSIDMNTEAFF
TRBV7-6	NA	NA	TRBJ1-1	TGTGCCAGCAGCCAACTTCCCCAGGGCCCGAACACTGAAGCTTTCTTT	CASSQLPQGPNTEAFF
TRBV7-9	TRBD2	few	TRBJ2-1	TGTGCCAGCAGCCCTACCGTGGCGGGGGGGCTTGAGCAGTTCTTC	CASSPTVAGGLEQFF
TRBV20-1	TRBD1	many	TRBJ1-2	TGCAGTGCTCTCCAGGACAGGCCTCCTGGCTACACCTTC	CSALQDRPPGYTF
TRBV6-1	TRBD1	many	TRBJ1-4	TGTGCCAGCAGTGGGAGGACAGGGGCGTCGGAAAAACTGTTTTTT	CASSGRTGASEKLFF
TRBV12-5	NA	many	TRBJ1-1	TGTGCTAGTGGTTTAAGGCGGTTGAACACTGAAGCTTTCTTT	CASGLRRLNTEAFF
TRBV24-1	NA	many	TRBJ2-1	TGTGCCACCAGTGGTGTAAGAGGAGCACGTACCAATGAGCAGTTCTTC	CATSGVRGARTNEQFF
TRBV27	NA	many	TRBJ2-2	TGTGCCAGCAGTTCCCTACAGGGAAACACCGGGGAGCTGTTTTTT	CASSSLQGNTGELFF
TRBV6-1	TRBD1	many	TRBJ1-1	TGTGCCAGCAGTTTGGGACAGGGGCACACTGAAGCTTTCTTT	CASSLGQGHTEAFF
TRBV20-1	NA	many	TRBJ2-3	TGCAGTGCTAGAGAAGTAGTGCTAGCCCCAGATACGCAGTATTTT	CSAREVVLAPDTQYF
TRBV7-9	TRBD2	NA	TRBJ2-5	TGTGCCAGCAGACCGGGGGGGTCCCAAGAGACCCAGTACTTC	CASRPGGSQETQYF
TRBV4-2	NA	NA	TRBJ1-5	TGTGCCAGCAGCCAACCCCTCGCCAATCAGCCCCAGCATTTT	CASSQPLANQPQHF
TRBV7-9	TRBD1	few	TRBJ1-5	TGTGCCAGCAGCCGGGGACAGATCGAGCCCCAGCATTTT	CASSRGQIEPQHF